The next 16 T cell receptor beta chains were all read from a single sample in a study of blood T cell repertoires in COVID-19. The protocol was immunoSEQ multiplex PCR, while the TCRdb copy is restricted to in-frame clones and leaves out a portion. The sample has about 400,000 clones; about 88% are singletons. Sequencing was done on a sample of PBMCs or T cells enriched from blood (not recorded which). These receptor sequences come from a woman aged 25 to 39 who had recovered from COVID-19.

The chain carries TRBV23-1 and TRBJ1-5, with D perhaps TRBD1 (6 bases). TRBV23-1 is noted as an ORF with a role that remains uncertain. V gave up 1 base and J gave up 5 bases, with 15 bases separating them. There are 16 residues in the CDR3. The CDR3 sequence: CASSQLGQLPDQPQHF. CDR3 coding DNA: TGCGCCAGCAGTCAATTGGGACAACTACCTGATCAGCCCCAGCATTTT.

This sequence joins TRBV2 and TRBJ1-1, with D possibly TRBD1 on 5 matching bases. The CDR3 has 15 residues. Trimming removed 0 bases from V and 5 bases from J, with 13 bases in between. Germline loops: CDR1 SNHLY, CDR2 FYNNEI. This chain's CDR3 is CASSEAPAGLTEAFF. CDR3 nucleotide sequence: TGTGCCAGCAGTGAAGCGCCGGCAGGGTTGACTGAAGCTTTCTTT.

This clone was recorded only once. J is TRBJ1-1 and V is TRBV2; no definite D call. The germline V gene encodes CDR1 SNHLY and CDR2 FYNNEI. Trimming left V 8 bases short and J 1 base short, with 14 bases between. CDR3 length: 14 amino acids. CDR3 sequence reads: CASGSYGSNTEAFF. CDR3 sequence (DNA): TGTGCCAGCGGGAGTTACGGGTCGAACACTGAAGCTTTCTTT. The complete variable domain, with remaining parts taken from reference TRBV2 and TRBJ1-1, reads EPEVTQTPSHQVTQMGQEVILRCVPISNHLYFYWYRQILGQKVEFLVSFYNNEISEKSEIFDDQFSVERPDGSNFTLKIRSTKLEDSAMYFCASGSYGSNTEAFFGQGTRLTVV.

This chain connects TRBV30 to TRBJ2-2; 11 bases are shared with TRBD1. This CDR3 comprises 16 residues. V dropped 3 bases and J dropped 6; count of bases not matched to a gene: 9. In germline, CDR1 is GTSNPN, CDR2 SVGIG (reference sequence). CDR3 DNA sequence: TGTGCCTGGAGAAATAAAGGGACAGGGGGTTCCGGGGAGCTGTTTTTT. As protein: CAWRNKGTGGSGELFF. The whole variable domain, filled in from reference TRBV30 and TRBJ2-2, reads SQTIHQWPATLVQPVGSPLSLECTVEGTSNPNLYWYRQAAGRGLQLLFYSVGIGQISSEVPQNLSASRPQDRQFILSSKKLLLSDSGFYLCAWRNKGTGGSGELFFGEGSRLTVL.

This clone has a single count. This rearrangement joins TRBV25-1 to TRBJ2-5; D is unresolved. CDR1 and CDR2 from the germline V gene are MGHDK and SYGVNS. Trimming left V 4 bases short and J 3 bases short, with 9 bases between. CDR3 length: 13 residues. CDR3 nucleotides: TGTGCCAGCAGTGTTCTACTAAAAGAGACCCAGTACTTC. It codes for CASSVLLKETQYF.

This chain uses TRBV30 with TRBJ1-2, with D possibly TRBD1 on 6 matching bases. Between the trimmed V and J ends, which lost 5 bases and 5 bases, there was a span of 18 bases. The CDR3 runs 14 residues. Germline V gene lookup returns CDR1 GTSNPN and CDR2 SVGIG (reference sequence). The DNA for the CDR3 is TGTGCCTGGGCATCCGACAGGCTATCGTATGGCTACACCTTC. It yields the protein CAWASDRLSYGYTF.

V and J are TRBV7-2 and TRBJ1-2; a weak D match, TRBD1 (5 bases). V was trimmed by 5 bases and J by 6 bases, leaving 16 bases between them. The V gene's germline CDR1 is SGHTA and CDR2 FQGNSA. The CDR3 totals 14 residues. In DNA form, the CDR3 reads TGTGCCAGCAGCCCCTTTAGGACAAATCATGGCTACACCTTC. Translation gives CASSPFRTNHGYTF.

This clone came up once. V is TRBV19 and J is TRBJ2-7; TRBD1 agrees at 9 bases. The junction had 0 bases not matched to a gene; V was cut back by 0 bases and J by 0 bases. CDR3 length equals 15 residues. Germline assignment: CDR1 LNHDA and CDR2 SQIVND (reference sequence). The CDR3 loop is CASSIETGGSYEQYF. DNA of the CDR3: TGTGCCAGTAGTATAGAGACAGGGGGCTCCTACGAGCAGTACTTC.

This sequence joins TRBV13 and TRBJ1-1, with TRBD1 identical over 10 bases. Trimming at V came to 0 bases and at J to 0 bases, leaving 7 bases not matched to a gene. CDR1 and CDR2 (germline): PRHDT, FYEKMQ (reference sequence). This CDR3 spans 18 amino acids. The CDR3 DNA reads TGTGCCAGCAGCTTAGGGCCCGACAGGGGGCGAATGAACACTGAAGCTTTCTTT. Its translation is CASSLGPDRGRMNTEAFF. Full variable domain (rest looked up from reference TRBV13 and TRBJ1-1): AAGVIQSPRHLIKEKRETATLKCYPIPRHDTVYWYQQGPGQDPQFLISFYEKMQSDKGSIPDRFSAQQFSDYHSELNMSSLELGDSALYFCASSLGPDRGRMNTEAFFGQGTRLTVV.

This clone was counted between two and nine times. J is TRBJ1-2 and V is TRBV7-2, with 11 nucleotides matching TRBD1. The V segment lost 4 bases and the J segment 3 bases; nucleotides outside the gene matches: 10. CDR1 SGHTA and CDR2 FQGNSA come from the germline V gene. The CDR3 is 17 residues long. CDR3 in amino acids: CASSYRTGTGGDYGYTF. The CDR3, as DNA: TGTGCCAGCAGCTACCGGACCGGGACAGGGGGTGACTATGGCTACACCTTC.

This clone appeared a single time. The chain has TRBV3-1 (or the pseudogene TRBV3-2) and TRBJ2-1, with D possibly TRBD2 on 6 matching bases. The CDR3 length is 17 residues. From germline, CDR1 is LGHDT and CDR2 YNNKEL (reference sequence). V was trimmed by 0 bases and J by 7 bases, leaving 19 bases between them. The CDR3 spells CASSQDSGRVGYNEQFF. In nucleotides, the CDR3 is TGTGCCAGCAGCCAAGATAGCGGCAGGGTGGGATATAATGAGCAGTTCTTC.

The chain joins TRBV5-8 to TRBJ1-6; TRBD1 matches at 8 bases. There are 19 residues in the CDR3. With 1 base clipped from V and 0 bases from J, the junction kept 9 bases outside the gene matches. Germline CDR1 reads SGHTS; CDR2 reads YDEGEE. CDR3 sequence reads: CASSLRQGASPSYNSPLHF. The CDR3 DNA is TGTGCCAGCAGCTTGCGGCAGGGGGCTTCACCCTCCTATAATTCACCCCTCCACTTT.

This rearrangement joins TRBV29-1 to TRBJ2-7, with TRBD1 identical over 7 bases. The germline V gene encodes CDR1 SQVTM and CDR2 ANQGSEA. The CDR3 covers 13 residues. With V trimmed by 5 bases and J by 3 bases, 7 bases remained unmatched. CDR3 nucleotide sequence: TGCAGCGTTCAAGGGGACAGTATCTACGAGCAGTACTTC. Translation gives CSVQGDSIYEQYF.

This clone was found a few times. The V call is TRBV5-7, the J call TRBJ1-1, with 10 bases matching TRBD1. TRBV5-7 falls under the ORF class, with uncertain function. CDR3 length equals 17 residues. The trim removed 0 bases at V and 0 bases at J, leaving 5 bases unmatched. CDR3: CASSLGDRGPLNTEAFF. The CDR3, as DNA: TGTGCCAGCAGCTTGGGGGACAGGGGCCCCCTGAACACTGAAGCTTTCTTT.

The chain couples TRBV5-1 to TRBJ2-5, with D hard to call. Trimming stripped 3 bases from V and 2 bases from J, with 11 bases between. Germline V lookup: CDR1 SGHRS, CDR2 YFSETQ. CDR3 length: 14 amino acids. CDR3 in DNA: TGCGCCAGCAGCTCGTATACGACTCAAGAGACCCAGTACTTC. Protein product: CASSSYTTQETQYF.

This chain connects TRBV5-5 to TRBJ1-5; D might be TRBD1 (5 bases). The germline V gene has CDR1 SGHKS and CDR2 YYEKEE (reference sequence). The V gene lost 0 bases and the J gene lost 2 bases, with 9 bases spanning the gap. This CDR3 has 15 residues. CDR3 loop: CASSLAGLRNQPQHF. The CDR3 DNA follows: TGTGCCAGCAGCTTGGCAGGGCTCCGCAATCAGCCCCAGCATTTT.